Listed here are 16 T cell receptor beta chains from one sample, sequenced in a study of T cell responses to AZD1222 COVID-19 vaccine. TCRdb keeps only in-frame clones here, not all; method: immunoSEQ multiplex PCR. This table has about 120,000 clones, roughly 91% appearing once. Specimen: peripheral blood, collected 28 days after the second AZD1222 dose. The receptors were gathered from an adult who received the AZD1222 COVID-19 vaccine.

The chain is built from TRBV19 and TRBJ2-2, with TRBD2 identical over 12 bases. The CDR3 length is 16 residues. V shed 3 bases, J shed 6 bases, and the junction held 5 bases outside the gene matches. Per the germline V gene, CDR1 is LNHDA and CDR2 is SQIVND (reference sequence). The CDR3, as DNA: TGTGCCAGTAGTATCCCGACTAGCGGGAGTGCCGGGGAGCTGTTTTTT. This translates into CASSIPTSGSAGELFF.

The chain uses TRBV5-6 and TRBJ2-7; D gene uncertain. Germline V gene lookup returns CDR1 SGHDT and CDR2 YYEEEE. This CDR3 spans 13 amino acids. Trimming shortened V by 0 bases and J by 7 bases, and 11 bases separated the two germline ends. Written as DNA, the CDR3 is TGTGCCAGCAGCTTGGGGTTTGCAGGTGAGCAGTACTTC. Translated, it gives CASSLGFAGEQYF.

This sequence joins TRBV19 and TRBJ1-3, with D hard to call. CDR1 and CDR2 (germline): LNHDA, SQIVND (reference sequence). This CDR3 has 16 amino acids. The germline V and J ends were trimmed by 3 bases and 6 bases, with 18 bases remaining between them. The CDR3 nucleotides are TGTGCCAGTAGTATGTTCGGATTGTCACCCGAAAACACCATATATTTT. Translated: CASSMFGLSPENTIYF. The whole variable domain, remainder taken from reference TRBV19 and TRBJ1-3, is DGGITQSPKYLFRKEGQNVTLSCEQNLNHDAMYWYRQDPGQGLRLIYYSQIVNDFQKGDIAEGYSVSREKKESFPLTVTSAQKNPTAFYLCASSMFGLSPENTIYFGEGSWLTVV.

V gene TRBV5-1 combines with J gene TRBJ1-1, with D unclear. The CDR3 contains 14 residues. V lost 2 bases and J 4 bases, leaving 12 bases between the germline ends. The germline V gene encodes CDR1 SGHRS and CDR2 YFSETQ. The CDR3 DNA reads TGCGCCAGCAGCTTACAAACACCAGCCACTGAAGCTTTCTTT. Translating it yields CASSLQTPATEAFF.

The genes are TRBV7-9 and TRBJ2-3; D remains ambiguous. Trimming took 4 bases from V and 9 from J, leaving 11 bases between them. This CDR3 region has 12 residues. Germline V gene sequence: CDR1 SEHNR, CDR2 FQNEAQ (reference sequence). The CDR3 sequence is CASSSGPLTQYF. The DNA for the CDR3 is TGTGCCAGCAGCTCAGGCCCATTAACGCAGTATTTT.

The chain couples TRBV6-1 to TRBJ2-1; 14 nucleotides align to TRBD2. CDR3 length: 16 residues. CDR1 MNHNS and CDR2 SASEGT come from the germline V gene. V lost 4 bases and J lost 8; bases outside the gene matches: 7. CDR3 bases: TGTGCCAGCAGTGGGGGACTAGCGGGGGAGTGGTATGAGCAGTTCTTC. Its translation is CASSGGLAGEWYEQFF.

The chain is built from TRBV28 and TRBJ1-2; a possible D gene is TRBD1 (6 bases). The CDR3 runs to 15 residues. V was trimmed by 5 bases and J by 0 bases, leaving 13 bases between them. CDR1 and CDR2 (germline): MDHEN, SYDVKM. The CDR3 protein is CASSLPTGANYGYTF. The DNA of the CDR3 is TGTGCCAGCAGTCTGCCGACAGGAGCTAACTATGGCTACACCTTC.

This clone has only one observation. The rearrangement uses TRBV6-5 and TRBJ1-2; 7 bases match TRBD1. This CDR3 is 13 amino acids long. Germline lookup yields CDR1 MNHEY and CDR2 SVGAGI. V was pared by 6 bases and J by 4 bases, with 5 bases of the junction left unmatched. The CDR3 is CASSQGTAYGYTF. The CDR3 DNA reads as TGTGCCAGCAGCCAGGGGACAGCCTATGGCTACACCTTC.

V and J are TRBV27 and TRBJ1-1; 10 bases are a match to TRBD1. The germline V gene encodes CDR1 MNHEY and CDR2 SMNVEV (reference sequence). This CDR3 has 14 residues. Trimming at V came to 5 bases and at J to 5 bases, leaving 5 bases not matched to a gene. The CDR3 loop is CASSQGQGGTEAFF. In DNA form, the CDR3 reads TGTGCCAGCAGTCAAGGACAGGGGGGGACTGAAGCTTTCTTT.

This clone has just a few counts. This sequence joins TRBV29-1 and TRBJ2-1; the D gene is possibly TRBD2 (6 bases). Germline CDR1 is SQVTM and CDR2 is ANQGSEA. CDR3 length equals 13 residues. V was cut by 8 bases and J by 5 bases, with 16 bases left in between. The DNA for the CDR3 is TGCAGCTCCTCGGCGGGGAAGGACAATGAGCAGTTCTTC. Its protein product is CSSSAGKDNEQFF.

The genes are TRBV9 and TRBJ2-3, with TRBD2 matching 9 bases. V shed 0 bases and J 2 bases; nucleotides not matched to a gene: 10. This CDR3 is built from 18 residues. Germline CDR1 reads SGDLS; CDR2 reads YYNGEE. Written as DNA, the CDR3 is TGTGCCAGCAGCGTAGCTGGGGTAGCGGGAGCATCCACAGATACGCAGTATTTT. It yields the protein CASSVAGVAGASTDTQYF.

The chain couples TRBV27 to TRBJ2-7; 10 bases align to TRBD1. This CDR3 is built from 15 residues. Germline values: CDR1 MNHEY, CDR2 SMNVEV (reference sequence). V shed 3 bases, J shed 3 bases, and the junction held 5 bases outside the gene matches. CDR3 loop: CASSFQGQGGYEQYF. CDR3 sequence (DNA): TGTGCCAGCAGTTTTCAAGGACAGGGGGGCTACGAGCAGTACTTC.

The CDR3 DNA follows: TGCGCCAGCAGCCATTTAGCGGGGGACGAGCAGTACTTC. Residues: CASSHLAGDEQYF. This rearrangement joins TRBV4-3 to TRBJ2-7; TRBD2 matches at 9 bases. V shed 3 bases, J shed 5 bases, and the junction held 2 bases outside the gene matches. The CDR3 is made up of 13 amino acids. Germline-derived CDR1 and CDR2 are LGHNA and YSLEER.

This clone was observed a handful of times. Its ends do not fully match the called genes, so a read error is possible. The chain joins TRBV19 to TRBJ2-5, with D unresolved. CDR3 length: 13 residues. The germline V gene has CDR1 LNHDA and CDR2 SQIVND (reference sequence). CDR3 sequence: CASSINTQEPQYF. CDR3 bases: TGTGCCAGTAGTATTAACACGCAAGAGCCCCAGTACTTC.

The chain is built from TRBV30 and TRBJ2-1; 10 bases match TRBD2. The CDR3 is 14 residues long. The V gene end was trimmed by 2 bases and the J gene end by 7 bases; junction bases not matched to a gene: 5. Germline V gene sequence: CDR1 GTSNPN, CDR2 SVGIG (reference sequence). This chain's CDR3 is CAWSRGLASNEQFF. The CDR3 DNA reads TGTGCCTGGAGTAGGGGACTAGCGTCTAATGAGCAGTTCTTC.

This rearrangement joins TRBV6-5 to TRBJ1-1, with D perhaps TRBD1 (5 bases). The CDR3 consists of 14 residues. Germline V gene lookup returns CDR1 MNHEY and CDR2 SVGAGI. The ends were cut back, 6 bases at V and 0 bases at J, with 11 bases in the middle. CDR3 loop: CASSEGPMNTEAFF. The DNA for the CDR3 is TGTGCCAGCAGCGAGGGGCCAATGAACACTGAAGCTTTCTTT.